These T cell receptor beta chains were read from a single sample in a study of T cells in Graves' hyperthyroidism and ophthalmopathy. MiXCR was run by TCRdb on the multiplex PCR reads, yielding one entry per CDR3 protein. There are fewer than 550,000 distinct CDR3 sequences in the sample; 15% to 18% occur only once, and 11% to 15% lies in the top ten. Sequencing was done on a sample of blood. These TCRs come from a woman younger than 35 with Graves' hyperthyroidism. The CDR3 runs from the conserved cysteine through the conserved F or W. Each record gives: V gene, J gene, clone size, D gene, CDR3 DNA, CDR3 protein. A D gene is named only where the DNA matches it firmly. Clone size is not always given. Where it is, it says once, few, many or a class for expanded clones.

TRBV10-3	TRBJ1-1	-	-	TGTGCCATCAGCCCCGACAAGGGCGGTGAAGCTTTCTTT	CAISPDKGGEAFF
TRBV7-2	TRBJ2-7	many	-	TGTGCCAGCAGCTTACTTAGCGGCTCCTACGAGCAGTACTTC	CASSLLSGSYEQYF
TRBV9	TRBJ2-1	-	-	TGTGCCAGCAGCGTAGAAGGGACCAGATACAATGAGCAGTTCTTC	CASSVEGTRYNEQFF
TRBV2	TRBJ1-3	-	-	TGTGCCAGCATCCAGGACATCAACACCATATATTTT	CASIQDINTIYF
TRBV5-1	TRBJ2-7	many	-	TGCGCCAGCAGCCCAAGACCCTACGAGCAGTACTTC	CASSPRPYEQYF
TRBV15	TRBJ1-4	many	-	TGTGCCACCAGCAGAGACAGGGCAACTAATGAAAAACTGTTTTTT	CATSRDRATNEKLFF
TRBV10-3	TRBJ2-2	-	TRBD1	TGTGCCATCAGTGCAGGACAGGGAAGAAACACCGGGGAGCTGTTTTTT	CAISAGQGRNTGELFF
TRBV7-9	TRBJ2-5	many	TRBD2	TGTGCCAGCAGCCGGACTAGCGGGGAAGAGACCCAGTACTTC	CASSRTSGEETQYF
TRBV30	TRBJ2-1	once	-	TGTGCCTCTCAGGGTAATGCGGCCCCAGGCGATGAGCAGTTCTTC	CASQGNAAPGDEQFF
TRBV7-3	TRBJ2-2	-	-	TGTGCCAGCAGTCAGATCGGGGGTTTCACCGGGGAGCTGTTTTTT	CASSQIGGFTGELFF
TRBV20-1	TRBJ2-5	once	-	TGCAGTGTAGTATGGCTTGGGGAGGAGACCCAGTACTTC	CSVVWLGEETQYF
TRBV20-1	TRBJ1-1	few	-	TGCAGTGCTGTACCTAGAAACACTGAAGCTTTCTTT	CSAVPRNTEAFF
TRBV12-5	TRBJ2-2	-	-	TGTGCTAGTGGTTTGGTACTCGGAGGGACCCCGGGGGACACCGGGGAGCTGTTTTTT	CASGLVLGGTPGDTGELFF
TRBV27	TRBJ2-1	few	-	TGTGCCAGCAGCGTCGGGAGGGCCAGGGGGAATGAGCAGTTCTTC	CASSVGRARGNEQFF
TRBV12-3/TRBV12-4	TRBJ2-3	many	TRBD2	TGTGCCAGCAGTCGAGAGGGAGCGGGGAGCACAGATACGCAGTATTTT	CASSREGAGSTDTQYF
TRBV20-1	TRBJ1-2	many	TRBD1	TGCAGTGCTAGGAGTCCGGGACAGAGGGCTAACTATGGCTACACCTTC	CSARSPGQRANYGYTF
TRBV12-3/TRBV12-4	TRBJ2-2	many	-	TGTGCCAGCAGTTTAATGGTCGTGACGGCCGATTTCACCGGGGAGCTGTTTTTT	CASSLMVVTADFTGELFF
TRBV11-2	TRBJ1-2	many	TRBD1	TGTGCCAGCAGCCACTGGGGCCACGTCCTCCGGGACAGGGCGAGGCGAGGCTACACCTTC	CASSHWGHVLRDRARRGYTF
TRBV2	TRBJ1-2	-	TRBD1	TGTGCCAGCAGTGATTTACAGGACAGGGGAGCCTATGGCTACACCTTC	CASSDLQDRGAYGYTF
TRBV7-2	TRBJ2-6	-	-	TGTGCCAGCAGCTCGCAAAGCTCTGGGGCCAACGTCCTGACTTTC	CASSSQSSGANVLTF
TRBV4-3	TRBJ1-1	many	-	TGCGCCAGCAGCCAAGAGACAACACGTGAAGCTTTCTTT	CASSQETTREAFF
TRBV10-3	TRBJ1-2	few	TRBD1	TGTGCCTGCAGGGGGGACCCGGGCTACACCTTC	CACRGDPGYTF
TRBV2	TRBJ2-3	many	-	TGTGCCAGCAGGGGGGGGCGGGTGTACTACACAGATACGCAGTATTTT	CASRGGRVYYTDTQYF
TRBV20-1	TRBJ2-2	many	-	TGCAGTGCTCGCGACAGGGAGGACACCGGGGAGCTGTTTTTT	CSARDREDTGELFF
TRBV6-1	TRBJ2-7	few	-	TGTGCCAGCAGTTCCACACAGGGTCTGGACGAGCAGTACTTC	CASSSTQGLDEQYF
TRBV5-1	TRBJ2-5	-	-	TGCGCCAGCAGCTTGGAGGCGCGGGGGCCCAAGTACTTC	CASSLEARGPKYF
TRBV6-1	TRBJ1-4	many	-	TGTGCCAGCAGTGAAGTGGGGGCCAATGAAAAACTGTTTTTT	CASSEVGANEKLFF
TRBV28	TRBJ1-2	many	TRBD1	TGTGCCAGCAGTGTGTTGGCAGGGGGCCGGGGCTACACCTTC	CASSVLAGGRGYTF
TRBV12-3/TRBV12-4	TRBJ2-7	-	-	TGTGCCAGCACCCTAAGCCGGGGGCCCCTTAAGAAAAACGAGCAGTACTTC	CASTLSRGPLKKNEQYF
TRBV6-2/TRBV6-3	TRBJ1-1	many	-	TGTGCCAGCAGGCCCCTTAGGACGGCTTTGAACACTGAAGCTTTCTTT	CASRPLRTALNTEAFF
TRBV29-1	TRBJ2-2	-	-	TGCAGCGTTCATCACGGGGAGCTGTTTTTT	CSVHHGELFF
TRBV20-1	TRBJ2-2	few	TRBD2	TGCAGTGCTAGAGTACTAGCGGGAGGGCCGAACACCGGGGAGCTGTTTTTT	CSARVLAGGPNTGELFF
TRBV2	TRBJ1-2	many	-	TGTGCCAGCAGTTCGGTGGACTATGGCTACACCTTC	CASSSVDYGYTF
TRBV7-2	TRBJ2-7	-	-	TGTGCCAGCACCGCGAGGGGGTCCTTCAGCTCCTACGAGCAGTACTTC	CASTARGSFSSYEQYF
TRBV29-1	TRBJ2-1	-	TRBD1	TGCAGCGTTGGACAGGGAACTTCCTACAATGAGCAGTTCTTC	CSVGQGTSYNEQFF
TRBV11-2	TRBJ2-1	few	-	TGTGCCAGCAGCTACGACGAGAATGAGCAGTTCTTC	CASSYDENEQFF
TRBV2	TRBJ2-7	many	-	TGTGCCAGTAATACAGGCTACGAGCAGTACTTC	CASNTGYEQYF
TRBV5-1	TRBJ2-1	few	-	TGCGCCAGCAGCTTGGGTGTGCAGAATGAGCAGTTCTTC	CASSLGVQNEQFF
TRBV7-2	TRBJ2-5	many	-	TGTGCCAGCAGCTTAGAGGAGGGAACCCAGTACTTC	CASSLEEGTQYF
TRBV7-2	TRBJ2-5	-	TRBD1	TGTGCCAGCAGTCAGGGGGCGTACTTC	CASSQGAYF
TRBV29-1	TRBJ1-5	-	-	TGCAGCGTGCTGACAGGCCGAAATCAGCCCCAGCATTTT	CSVLTGRNQPQHF
TRBV4-3	TRBJ2-7	few	-	TGCGCCAGCAGCCAAGCCCCAGGGAATCACTACGAGCAGTACTTC	CASSQAPGNHYEQYF